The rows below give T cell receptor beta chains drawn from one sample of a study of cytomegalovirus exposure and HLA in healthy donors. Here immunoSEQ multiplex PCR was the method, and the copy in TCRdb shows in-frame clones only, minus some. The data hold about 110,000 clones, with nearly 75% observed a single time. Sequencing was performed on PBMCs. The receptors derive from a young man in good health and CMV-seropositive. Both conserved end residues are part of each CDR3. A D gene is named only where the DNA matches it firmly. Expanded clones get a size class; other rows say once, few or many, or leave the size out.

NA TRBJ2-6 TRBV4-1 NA CASSQEPQADANVLTF TGCGCCAGCAGCCAAGAGCCGCAGGCTGATGCCAACGTCCTGACTTTC
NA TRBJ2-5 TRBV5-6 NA CASSLARYQETQYF TGTGCCAGCAGCCTCGCTCGGTACCAAGAGACCCAGTACTTC
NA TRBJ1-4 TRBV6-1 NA CASSDTKGGEKLFF TGTGCCAGCAGTGATACCAAGGGGGGGGAAAAACTGTTTTTT
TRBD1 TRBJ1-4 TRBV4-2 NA CASSQDIREGQDMFF TGTGCCAGCAGCCAAGATATCCGAGAGGGACAGGATATGTTTTTT
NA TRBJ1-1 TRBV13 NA CASSPRGSMNTEAFF TGTGCCAGCAGCCCAAGGGGAAGCATGAACACTGAAGCTTTCTTT
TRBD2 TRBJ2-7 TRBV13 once CASSLGGGGAYEQYF TGTGCCAGCAGCTTGGGGGGCGGGGGGGCCTACGAGCAGTACTTC
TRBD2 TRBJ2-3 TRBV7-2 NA CASSSGLAGGTDTQYF TGTGCCAGCAGCTCAGGACTAGCGGGGGGCACAGATACGCAGTATTTT
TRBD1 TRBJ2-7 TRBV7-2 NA CASSLVYRGRHRYEQYF TGTGCCAGCAGCTTAGTATACAGGGGGCGGCATAGGTATGAGCAGTACTTC
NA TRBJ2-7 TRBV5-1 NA CASSLAPRQYDEQYF TGCGCCAGCAGCTTGGCCCCCCGACAGTACGACGAGCAGTACTTC
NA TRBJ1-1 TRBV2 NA CASSEMAVNTEAFF TGTGCCAGCAGTGAAATGGCAGTGAACACTGAAGCTTTCTTT
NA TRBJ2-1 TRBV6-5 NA CASSSGLPGAEQFF TGTGCCAGCAGTTCGGGACTCCCCGGCGCTGAGCAGTTCTTC
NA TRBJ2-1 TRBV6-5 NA CASSYSPNNEQFF TGTGCCAGCAGTTACTCCCCCAACAATGAGCAGTTCTTC
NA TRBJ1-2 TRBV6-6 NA CASSYSNYTF TGTGCCAGCAGTTACAGCAACTACACCTTC
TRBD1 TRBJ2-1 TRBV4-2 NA CASSQLPGQGANEQFF TGTGCCAGCAGCCAATTACCGGGACAGGGGGCGAATGAGCAGTTCTTC
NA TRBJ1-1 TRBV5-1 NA CASSLGGQGTEAFF TGCGCCAGCAGCTTGGGGGGGCAGGGGACTGAAGCTTTCTTT
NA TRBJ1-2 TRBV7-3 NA CASSPPDYGYTF TGTGCCAGCAGCCCGCCGGACTATGGCTACACCTTC
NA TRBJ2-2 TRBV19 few CASSIGGAGELFF TGTGCCAGTAGTATCGGCGGGGCCGGGGAGCTGTTTTTT
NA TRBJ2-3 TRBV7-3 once CASSSLGGGDTQYF TGTGCCAGCAGCTCTCTGGGGGGGGGCGATACGCAGTATTTT
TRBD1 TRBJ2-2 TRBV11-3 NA CASSSTGFTGELFF TGTGCCAGCAGCTCGACAGGGTTCACCGGGGAGCTGTTTTTT
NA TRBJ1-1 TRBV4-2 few CASSRPGRTEAFF TGTGCCAGCAGCCGCCCCGGGAGGACTGAAGCTTTCTTT
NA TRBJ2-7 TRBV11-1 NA CASSPSTHGGSTSYEQYF TGTGCCAGCAGCCCTTCCACCCATGGGGGGAGCACCTCCTACGAGCAGTACTTC
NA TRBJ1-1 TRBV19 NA CASRESTEAFF TGTGCCAGTCGGGAGTCCACTGAAGCTTTCTTT
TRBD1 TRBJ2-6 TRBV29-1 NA CSATGDAMGANVLTF TGCAGCGCCACAGGGGACGCCATGGGGGCCAACGTCCTGACTTTC
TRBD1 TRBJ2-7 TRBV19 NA CASSRDRVSEQYF TGTGCCAGTAGTAGGGACAGGGTGAGCGAGCAGTACTTC
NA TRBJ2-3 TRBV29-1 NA CSVEAVGVAETSTDTQYF TGCAGCGTTGAAGCTGTAGGGGTGGCTGAGACTAGCACAGATACGCAGTATTTT
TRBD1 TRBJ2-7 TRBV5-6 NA CASSLVADRVSYEQYF TGTGCCAGCAGCTTGGTTGCGGACAGGGTCTCCTACGAGCAGTACTTC
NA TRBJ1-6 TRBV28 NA CASSSTGSSYNSPLHF TGTGCCAGCAGTTCGACGGGAAGCTCCTATAATTCACCCCTCCACTTT
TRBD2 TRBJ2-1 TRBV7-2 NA CASSLRGLADSAEQFF TGTGCCAGCAGCTTACGGGGACTAGCGGACAGTGCTGAGCAGTTCTTC